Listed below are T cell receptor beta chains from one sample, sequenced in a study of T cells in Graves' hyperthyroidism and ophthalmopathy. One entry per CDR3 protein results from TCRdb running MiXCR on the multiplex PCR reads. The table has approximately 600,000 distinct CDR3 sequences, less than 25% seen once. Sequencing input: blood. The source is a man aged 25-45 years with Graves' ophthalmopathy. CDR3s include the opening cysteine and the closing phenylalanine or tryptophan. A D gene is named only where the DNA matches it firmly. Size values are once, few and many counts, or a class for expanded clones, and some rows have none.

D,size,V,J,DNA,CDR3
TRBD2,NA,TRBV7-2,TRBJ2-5,TGTGCCAGCAGCCCACACCTCTCGGGAGGGGGGACCCAGTACTTC,CASSPHLSGGGTQYF
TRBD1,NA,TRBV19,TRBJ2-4,TGTGCCAGTAGTATCGTGGGACAGGGGGCCAAAAACATTCAGTACTTC,CASSIVGQGAKNIQYF
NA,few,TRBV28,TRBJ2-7,TGTGCCAGCAGTTTAGGGGGGGCAGGGGAGGGCGAGCAGTACTTC,CASSLGGAGEGEQYF
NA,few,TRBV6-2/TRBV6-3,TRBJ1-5,TGTGCCAGCACTTTTATCGGGAGCAATCAGCCCCAGCATTTT,CASTFIGSNQPQHF
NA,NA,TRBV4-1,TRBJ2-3,TGCGCCAGCAGCCAAGAGTGGGACCGTACGCAGTATTTT,CASSQEWDRTQYF
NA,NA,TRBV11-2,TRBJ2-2,TGTGCCAGCAGCTTCAAAAGGGTGCCAGGTGGTTTCGCCGGGGAGCTGTTTTTT,CASSFKRVPGGFAGELFF
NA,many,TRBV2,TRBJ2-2,TGTGCCAGCAGCGAGACAGCTCCGAACACCGGGGAGCTGTTTTTT,CASSETAPNTGELFF
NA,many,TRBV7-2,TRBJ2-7,TGTGCCAGCACCGTAGGGGCAGGCGCAAGGTGGGAGCAGTACTTC,CASTVGAGARWEQYF
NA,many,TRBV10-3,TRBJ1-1,TGTGCCATCAGTGAGACGAAACGACAGGCCACTGAAGCTTTCTTT,CAISETKRQATEAFF
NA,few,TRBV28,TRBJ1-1,TGTGCCAGCAGTTTGGTCTCGGACAGTGGGGACACTGAAGCTTTCTTT,CASSLVSDSGDTEAFF
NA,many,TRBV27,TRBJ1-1,TGTGCCAGCAGACCGGGGCTCAACACTGAAGCTTTCTTT,CASRPGLNTEAFF
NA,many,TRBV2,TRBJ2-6,TGTGCCAGCAGTGTTCAACAGCCCTCTGGGGCCAACGTCCTGACTTTC,CASSVQQPSGANVLTF
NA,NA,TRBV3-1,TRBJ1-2,TGTGCCAGCAGCCAAGCTCGGGTTGGCTACACCTTC,CASSQARVGYTF
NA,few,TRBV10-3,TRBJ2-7,TGTGCCATCAGTGAGTTGCAGGGATCCTACGAGCAGTACTTC,CAISELQGSYEQYF
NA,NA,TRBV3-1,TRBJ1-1,TGTGCCAGCGCTACCCGAGCAGGGGTGAACACTGAAGCTTTCTTT,CASATRAGVNTEAFF
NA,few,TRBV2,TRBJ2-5,TGTGCCAGCATTGAGGGTGGGTACTTC,CASIEGGYF
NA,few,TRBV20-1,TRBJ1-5,TGCAGTGCTAGGTCGAGGGGGGCTAGCAATCAGCCCCAGCATTTT,CSARSRGASNQPQHF
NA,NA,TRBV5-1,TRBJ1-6,TGCGCCAGCCGTTTGACACATCACTCCTATAATTCACCCCTCCACTTT,CASRLTHHSYNSPLHF
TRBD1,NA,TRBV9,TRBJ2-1,TGTGCCAGCACCCTCGGGACAGGGGGGTATGAGCAGTTCTTC,CASTLGTGGYEQFF
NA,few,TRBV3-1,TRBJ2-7,TGTGCCAGCAGCCAAGGAGGGGTGGGGTACGAGCAGTACTTC,CASSQGGVGYEQYF
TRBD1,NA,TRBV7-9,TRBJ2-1,TGTGCCAGCAGCTTATGGGTACAGGGGGCCCGGAACTCCTACAATGAGCAGTTCTTC,CASSLWVQGARNSYNEQFF
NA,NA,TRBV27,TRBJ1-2,TGTGCCAGCAGTTTACGGGGGCATGGCTACACCTTC,CASSLRGHGYTF
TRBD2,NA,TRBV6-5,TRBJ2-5,TGTGCCAGCAGGTTAGCGGGAGGTTTCCAAGAGACCCAGTACTTC,CASRLAGGFQETQYF
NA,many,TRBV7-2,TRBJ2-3,TGTGCCAGCAGCTCCAATAGGGCGCAGTATTTT,CASSSNRAQYF
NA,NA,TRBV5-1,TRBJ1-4,TGCGCCAGCAGCTTAACGCGTGGAGTTGCAACTAATGAAAAACTGTTTTTT,CASSLTRGVATNEKLFF
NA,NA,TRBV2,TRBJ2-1,TGTGCCACAGCGAAGACAGTAATTAATGAGCAGTTCTTC,CATAKTVINEQFF
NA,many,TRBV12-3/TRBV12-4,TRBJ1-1,TGTGCCAGCAGTTTAGAGGGGGGCTGGGGTGGCACTGAAGCTTTCTTT,CASSLEGGWGGTEAFF